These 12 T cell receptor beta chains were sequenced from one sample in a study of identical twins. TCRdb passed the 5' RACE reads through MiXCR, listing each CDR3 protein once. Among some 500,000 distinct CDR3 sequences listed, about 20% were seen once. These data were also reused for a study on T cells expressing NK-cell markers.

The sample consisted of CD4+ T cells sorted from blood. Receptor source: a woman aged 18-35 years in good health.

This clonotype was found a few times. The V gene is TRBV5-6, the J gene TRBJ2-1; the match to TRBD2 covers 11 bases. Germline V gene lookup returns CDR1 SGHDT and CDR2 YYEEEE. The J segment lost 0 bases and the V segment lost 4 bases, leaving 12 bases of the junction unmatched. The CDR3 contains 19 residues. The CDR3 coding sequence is TGTGCCAGCAGCACCCCCGGCACTAGCGGGGGTAGCTCCTACAATGAGCAGTTCTTC. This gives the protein CASSTPGTSGGSSYNEQFF.

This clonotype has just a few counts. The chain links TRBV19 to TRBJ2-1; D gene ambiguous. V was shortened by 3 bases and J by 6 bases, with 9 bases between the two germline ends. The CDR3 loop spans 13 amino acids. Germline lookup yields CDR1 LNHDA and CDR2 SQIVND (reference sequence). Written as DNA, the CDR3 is TGTGCCAGTAGTATCCTAGATGGCAATGAGCAGTTCTTC. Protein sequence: CASSILDGNEQFF.

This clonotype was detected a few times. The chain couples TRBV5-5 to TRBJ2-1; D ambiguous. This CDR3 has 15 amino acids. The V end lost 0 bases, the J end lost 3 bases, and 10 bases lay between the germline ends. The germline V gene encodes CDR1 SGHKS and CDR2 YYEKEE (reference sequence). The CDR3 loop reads CASSLGGVVYNEQFF. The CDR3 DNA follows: TGTGCCAGCAGCTTGGGCGGAGTTGTCTACAATGAGCAGTTCTTC.

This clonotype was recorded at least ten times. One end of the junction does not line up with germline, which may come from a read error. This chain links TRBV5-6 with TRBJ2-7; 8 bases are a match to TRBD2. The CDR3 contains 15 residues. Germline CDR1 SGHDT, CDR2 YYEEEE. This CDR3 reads CASSLAGTRYYAQYF. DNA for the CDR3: TGTGCCAGCAGCTTGGCCGGGACTAGGTACTACGCGCAGTACTTC.

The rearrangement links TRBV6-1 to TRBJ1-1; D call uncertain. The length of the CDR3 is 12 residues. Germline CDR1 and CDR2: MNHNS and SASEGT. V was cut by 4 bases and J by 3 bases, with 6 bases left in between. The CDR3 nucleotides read TGTGCCAGCAGTGTCTCGGACACTGAAGCTTTCTTT. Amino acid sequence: CASSVSDTEAFF.

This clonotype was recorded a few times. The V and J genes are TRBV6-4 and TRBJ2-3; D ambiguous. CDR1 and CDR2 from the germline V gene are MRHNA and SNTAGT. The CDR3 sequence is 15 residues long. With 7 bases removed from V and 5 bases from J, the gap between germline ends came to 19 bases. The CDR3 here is CASTPRKGFRDTQYF. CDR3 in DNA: TGTGCCAGCACCCCAAGAAAAGGCTTTAGAGATACGCAGTATTTT.

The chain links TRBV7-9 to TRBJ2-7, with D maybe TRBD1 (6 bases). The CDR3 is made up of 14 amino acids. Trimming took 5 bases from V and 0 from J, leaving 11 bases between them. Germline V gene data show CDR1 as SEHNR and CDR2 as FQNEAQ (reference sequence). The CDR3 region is CASSLQGLSYEQYF. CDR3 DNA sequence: TGTGCCAGCAGCCTACAGGGTCTCTCCTACGAGCAGTACTTC.

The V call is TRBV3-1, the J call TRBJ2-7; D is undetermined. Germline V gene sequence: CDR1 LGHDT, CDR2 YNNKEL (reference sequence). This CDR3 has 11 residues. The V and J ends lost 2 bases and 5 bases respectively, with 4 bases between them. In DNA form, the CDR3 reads TGTGCCAGCAGCCAACTAGACGAGCAGTACTTC. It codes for CASSQLDEQYF.

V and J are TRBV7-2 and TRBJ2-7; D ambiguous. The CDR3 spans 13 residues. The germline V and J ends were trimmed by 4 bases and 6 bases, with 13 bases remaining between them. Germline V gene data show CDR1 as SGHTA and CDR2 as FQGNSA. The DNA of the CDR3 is TGTGCCAGCAGCTCCGCCCCACCTCGCGAGCAGTACTTC. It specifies CASSSAPPREQYF.

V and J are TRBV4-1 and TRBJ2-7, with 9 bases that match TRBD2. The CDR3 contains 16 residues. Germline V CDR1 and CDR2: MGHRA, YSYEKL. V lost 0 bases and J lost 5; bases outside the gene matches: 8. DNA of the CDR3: TGCGCCAGCAGCCAAGAGACTAGCGGAGCCGTCCACGAGCAGTACTTC. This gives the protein CASSQETSGAVHEQYF.

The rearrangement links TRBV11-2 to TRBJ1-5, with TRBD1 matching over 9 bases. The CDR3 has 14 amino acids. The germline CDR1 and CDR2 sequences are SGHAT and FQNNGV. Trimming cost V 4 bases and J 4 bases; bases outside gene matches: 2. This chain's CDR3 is CASSSDRGNQPQHF. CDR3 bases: TGTGCCAGCAGCTCCGACAGGGGGAATCAGCCCCAGCATTTT.

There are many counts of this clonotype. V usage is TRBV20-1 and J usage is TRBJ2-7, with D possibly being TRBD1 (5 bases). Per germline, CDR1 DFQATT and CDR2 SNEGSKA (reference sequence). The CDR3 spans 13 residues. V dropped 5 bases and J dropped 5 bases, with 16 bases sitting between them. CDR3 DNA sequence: TGCAGTGCTGCACGACAGCTTCGGGACGAGCAGTACTTC. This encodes CSAARQLRDEQYF.